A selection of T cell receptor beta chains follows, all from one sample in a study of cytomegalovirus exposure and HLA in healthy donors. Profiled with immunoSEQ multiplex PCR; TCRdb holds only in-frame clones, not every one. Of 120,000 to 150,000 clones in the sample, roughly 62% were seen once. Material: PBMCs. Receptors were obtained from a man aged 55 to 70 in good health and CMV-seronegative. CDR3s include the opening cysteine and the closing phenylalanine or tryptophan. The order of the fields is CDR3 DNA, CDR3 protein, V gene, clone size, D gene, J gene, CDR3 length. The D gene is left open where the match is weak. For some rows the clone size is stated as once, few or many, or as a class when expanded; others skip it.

cdr3_nt: TGCGCCAGCAGCTTGGAAAGAGGCCTAGCGGGAGCACAGGGAGCAGATACGCAGTATTTT
cdr3_aa: CASSLERGLAGAQGADTQYF
v_call: TRBV5-1
clone_size: NA
d_call: TRBD2
j_call: TRBJ2-3
cdr3_length: 20

cdr3_nt: TGTGCAAGCGGGAGGCCCAACACCGGGGAGCTGTTTTTT
cdr3_aa: CASGRPNTGELFF
v_call: TRBV28
clone_size: few
d_call: TRBD2
j_call: TRBJ2-2
cdr3_length: 13

cdr3_nt: TGTGCCAGCTCACCGCGATTACAGCAGAACTCTGGAAACACCATATATTTT
cdr3_aa: CASSPRLQQNSGNTIYF
v_call: TRBV18
clone_size: few
d_call: NA
j_call: TRBJ1-3
cdr3_length: 17

cdr3_nt: TGTGCCAGCAGCCCGGGACCGGGAGGAACTGAAGCTTTCTTT
cdr3_aa: CASSPGPGGTEAFF
v_call: TRBV7-3
clone_size: once
d_call: NA
j_call: TRBJ1-1
cdr3_length: 14

cdr3_nt: TGTGCCAGTAGTTCGGGGACATTGAACACTGAAGCTTTCTTT
cdr3_aa: CASSSGTLNTEAFF
v_call: TRBV19
clone_size: NA
d_call: NA
j_call: TRBJ1-1
cdr3_length: 14

cdr3_nt: TGCGCCAGCAGAGACCTCTCGGGAGAAGTGGCCGGGGAGCTGTTTTTT
cdr3_aa: CASRDLSGEVAGELFF
v_call: TRBV5-1
clone_size: NA
d_call: NA
j_call: TRBJ2-2
cdr3_length: 16

cdr3_nt: TGTGCCAGCCGACTAGCGGGAGGGACAGATACGCAGTATTTT
cdr3_aa: CASRLAGGTDTQYF
v_call: TRBV5-8
clone_size: NA
d_call: TRBD2
j_call: TRBJ2-3
cdr3_length: 14

cdr3_nt: TGTGCCAGCAGCCCGAAGCTGTGGGGGGGCACTGAAGCTTTCTTT
cdr3_aa: CASSPKLWGGTEAFF
v_call: TRBV7-9
clone_size: NA
d_call: NA
j_call: TRBJ1-1
cdr3_length: 15

cdr3_nt: TGCGCCAGCACCCGGGACACCCAAGAGACCCAGTACTTC
cdr3_aa: CASTRDTQETQYF
v_call: TRBV5-1
clone_size: NA
d_call: NA
j_call: TRBJ2-5
cdr3_length: 13

cdr3_nt: TGTGCCAGTAGTGGGACTAGCCAATACAATGAGCAGTTCTTC
cdr3_aa: CASSGTSQYNEQFF
v_call: TRBV19
clone_size: few
d_call: TRBD2
j_call: TRBJ2-1
cdr3_length: 14

cdr3_nt: TGTGCTAGCAGCACCGACAGGGGGACGGAGACCCAGTACTTC
cdr3_aa: CASSTDRGTETQYF
v_call: TRBV7-7
clone_size: NA
d_call: TRBD1
j_call: TRBJ2-5
cdr3_length: 14

cdr3_nt: TGTGCCAGCAGTCGATCTAGCAGGCTTCCTGGTGAGCAGTTCTTC
cdr3_aa: CASSRSSRLPGEQFF
v_call: TRBV6-5
clone_size: once
d_call: NA
j_call: TRBJ2-1
cdr3_length: 15

cdr3_nt: TGTGCCAGTAGTAATTCCCCAGGGCCCCAGCATTTT
cdr3_aa: CASSNSPGPQHF
v_call: TRBV19
clone_size: NA
d_call: NA
j_call: TRBJ1-5
cdr3_length: 12

cdr3_nt: TGTGCCATCAGTGAGCCGGGACAGGGAGAGGACGAGCAGTACTTC
cdr3_aa: CAISEPGQGEDEQYF
v_call: TRBV10-3
clone_size: NA
d_call: TRBD1
j_call: TRBJ2-7
cdr3_length: 15

cdr3_nt: TGCAGCGTTGAAACGCCGGGAGGGCCGGGTGAGCAGTTCTTC
cdr3_aa: CSVETPGGPGEQFF
v_call: TRBV29-1
clone_size: NA
d_call: TRBD2
j_call: TRBJ2-1
cdr3_length: 14